The rows below give T cell receptor beta chains drawn from one sample of a study of T cell changes during pregnancy in multiple sclerosis. Measured with immunoSEQ multiplex PCR; TCRdb has only the in-frame clones, and not every one. The sample includes about 40,000 clones, 80% to 95% of them seen just once. The sequencing here drew on CD4+ T cells from peripheral blood mononuclear cells, taken in the third trimester of pregnancy. The receptors come from a female donor with multiple sclerosis, enrolled in a pregnancy study. The CDR3 runs from the conserved cysteine through the conserved F or W. The D gene is left open where the match is weak. Expanded clones are given a class, and other clones once, few, many or no size at all.

J gene,V gene,clone size,D gene,CDR3 DNA,CDR3 protein
TRBJ2-3,TRBV2,-,TRBD2,TGTGCCAGCAGTGGAGAGACCGGACTAGCGGGAAGGTCAGATACGCAGTATTTT,CASSGETGLAGRSDTQYF
TRBJ2-1,TRBV11-3,-,-,TGTGCCAGCAGTCGACTAGAAGGGAATGAGCAGTTCTTC,CASSRLEGNEQFF
TRBJ1-1,TRBV27,few,TRBD1,TGTGCCAGCAGTAGAACAGGGGGCCGTGAAACTGAAGCTTTCTTT,CASSRTGGRETEAFF
TRBJ1-6,TRBV21-1,once,-,TGTGCCAGCAGCAAAGACGGGAATCGCAATTCACCCCTCCACTTT,CASSKDGNRNSPLHF
TRBJ2-2,TRBV6-6,-,-,TGTGCCAGCAGTTACGGGGGGACGAACACCGGGGAGCTGTTTTTT,CASSYGGTNTGELFF
TRBJ2-5,TRBV27,-,-,TGTGCCAGCAAGACAGGAGCCCAAGAGACCCAGTACTTC,CASKTGAQETQYF
TRBJ2-4,TRBV11-2,-,-,TGTGCCAGCAGCTTCCAGGGGATAGCCAAAAACATTCAGTACTTC,CASSFQGIAKNIQYF
TRBJ2-1,TRBV25-1,-,TRBD2,TGTGCCAGCGGAGAAAGCGGGAGCTCCTACAATGAGCAGTTCTTC,CASGESGSSYNEQFF
TRBJ2-3,TRBV30,-,TRBD2,TGTGCCTGTCAGGGGACTAGCGGGGGAGGGCACACAGATACGCAGTATTTT,CACQGTSGGGHTDTQYF
TRBJ2-2,TRBV5-1,-,-,TGCGCCAGCAGCCGTGGTCAGGGGAACACCGGGGAGCTGTTTTTT,CASSRGQGNTGELFF